The 16 T cell receptor beta chains presented below share a single source sample, sequenced in a study of shared clonotypes between healthy human individuals. Clones were read by immunoSEQ multiplex PCR, and TCRdb kept only the in-frame ones, dropping some. The sample shows millions of clones, roughly 91% of them seen only once. The naive CD8 population came from CD45RO-negative cells selected for CCR7, without terminally differentiated effector memory CD45RA+ cells. Sequencing was carried out using naive CD8+ T cells from PBMCs. Receptors originate from a man aged 18 to 30 in good health. Some clones in this sample may be carry-over from other donors' samples.

The chain recombines TRBV4-1 with TRBJ2-5; TRBD1 matches at 7 bases. V trimming: 6 bases; J trimming: 4 bases; junction bases outside the gene matches: 14. In germline, CDR1 is MGHRA, CDR2 YSYEKL. The CDR3 has 16 residues. The CDR3 DNA follows: TGCGCCAGCAGTCCTCGCGAGGGGGCAGATGGAGAGACCCAGTACTTC. Translation: CASSPREGADGETQYF.

The chain joins TRBV10-2 to TRBJ1-5; D is ambiguous. Trimming pared 3 bases from V and 0 bases from J, leaving 12 bases between. The CDR3 is made up of 16 amino acids. Germline assignment: CDR1 WSHSY and CDR2 SAAADI. The CDR3 reads CASSEWASYSNQPQHF. In DNA form, the CDR3 reads TGCGCCAGCAGTGAATGGGCCAGCTATAGCAATCAGCCCCAGCATTTT.

The J gene is TRBJ1-2, the V gene TRBV6-5; D call uncertain. The length of the CDR3 is 12 residues. Trimming cost V 2 bases and J 4 bases, with 5 bases left between them. CDR1 and CDR2 (germline): MNHEY, SVGAGI. CDR3 DNA sequence: TGTGCCAGCAGTTACGCAGGCTATGGCTACACCTTC. This encodes CASSYAGYGYTF.

The chain joins TRBV28 to TRBJ2-2; 7 bases align to TRBD2. Germline assignment: CDR1 MDHEN and CDR2 SYDVKM. Trimming took 4 bases from V and 7 from J; bases not matched to a gene: 12. The CDR3 contains 16 residues. The CDR3 is CASSSLSGEDIGELFF. The CDR3 DNA is TGTGCCAGCAGTTCCCTGAGCGGGGAGGACATCGGGGAGCTGTTTTTT. Complete variable domain (other parts from reference TRBV28 and TRBJ2-2): DVKVTQSSRYLVKRTGEKVFLECVQDMDHENMFWYRQDPGLGLRLIYFSYDVKMKEKGDIPEGYSVSREKKERFSLILESASTNQTSMYLCASSSLSGEDIGELFFGEGSRLTVL.

This chain joins TRBV9 and TRBJ2-5; tentatively, D is TRBD1 (5 bases). This CDR3 spans 14 amino acids. The V end lost 3 bases, the J end lost 4 bases, and 13 bases lay between the germline ends. Germline values: CDR1 SGDLS, CDR2 YYNGEE. The CDR3 loop is CASSAPQGGETQYF. The CDR3 DNA is TGTGCCAGCAGCGCCCCGCAGGGCGGAGAGACCCAGTACTTC.

The chain joins TRBV2 to TRBJ1-2; tentatively, D is TRBD1 (6 bases). Trimming stripped 6 bases from V and 2 bases from J, with 10 bases between. CDR1 and CDR2 from the germline V gene are SNHLY and FYNNEI. The CDR3 extends over 13 amino acids. This CDR3 reads CASSGTTNYGYTF. The DNA for the CDR3 is TGTGCCAGCAGCGGGACAACCAACTATGGCTACACCTTC.

The chain employs TRBV28 and TRBJ2-7, with 7 positions matching TRBD2. V shed 4 bases and J 2 bases; nucleotides not matched to a gene: 5. Germline CDR1 is MDHEN and CDR2 is SYDVKM. The CDR3 extends over 14 amino acids. CDR3 residues: CASSSSGVTYEQYF. CDR3 DNA sequence: TGTGCCAGCAGTTCTAGCGGTGTTACCTACGAGCAGTACTTC.

This clone was seen once. The V gene is TRBV5-1, the J gene TRBJ2-7; D is perhaps TRBD2 (5 bases). Germline V gives CDR1 SGHRS, CDR2 YFSETQ. The ends were cut back, 4 bases at V and 4 bases at J, with 12 bases in the middle. This CDR3 contains 13 residues. CDR3 in amino acids: CASSQASGYEQYF. CDR3 bases: TGCGCCAGCAGCCAAGCTTCGGGATACGAGCAGTACTTC.

This rearrangement joins TRBV4-1 to TRBJ2-1, with TRBD2 matching 10 bases. The CDR3 loop spans 15 amino acids. J gave up 4 bases and V 4 bases, and 4 bases lay outside the gene matches. The germline V gene encodes CDR1 MGHRA and CDR2 YSYEKL. In nucleotides, the CDR3 is TGCGCCAGCAGCCCCTGGACTAGCGGTTACAATGAGCAGTTCTTC. Protein product: CASSPWTSGYNEQFF.

The J gene is TRBJ2-1, the V gene TRBV11-1; the D gene is possibly TRBD2 (6 bases). The CDR3 runs 14 residues. Germline CDR1 SGHAT, CDR2 FQDESV (reference sequence). V was trimmed by 4 bases and J by 9 bases, leaving 16 bases between them. The CDR3: CASSSMRRGPEQFF. CDR3 sequence (DNA): TGTGCCAGCAGCTCAATGAGGAGGGGACCTGAGCAGTTCTTC.

J is TRBJ2-3 and V is TRBV7-2; TRBD2 might be the D (5 bases). The V and J ends lost 5 bases and 0 bases respectively, with 15 bases between them. The CDR3 has 16 amino acids. Germline CDR1 reads SGHTA; CDR2 reads FQGNSA. The CDR3 reads CASSIPREVSTDTQYF. CDR3 nucleotides: TGTGCCAGCAGCATACCCCGGGAAGTCAGCACAGATACGCAGTATTTT.

The rearrangement links TRBV6-5 to TRBJ2-7; D gene ambiguous. The CDR3 contains 8 residues. Trimming cost V 10 bases and J 4 bases, with 2 bases left between them. Germline V gene lookup returns CDR1 MNHEY and CDR2 SVGAGI. CDR3 nucleotides: TGTGCCAAATACGAGCAGTACTTC. It yields the protein CAKYEQYF.

J is TRBJ2-7 and V is TRBV2, with D uncertain. CDR3 length equals 13 residues. The germline CDR1 and CDR2 sequences are SNHLY and FYNNEI. Trimming left V 1 base short and J 2 bases short, with 6 bases between. For the CDR3, the DNA is TGTGCCAGCAGTGAAGGACGGCCCTACGAGCAGTACTTC. Translated, it gives CASSEGRPYEQYF.

DNA of the CDR3: TGTGCCAGAAGCCCCTCAGGGCAAAAATTAGCCTTTCACTCTGGAAACACCATATATTTT. Its protein product is CARSPSGQKLAFHSGNTIYF. The chain carries TRBV5-3 and TRBJ1-3; maybe TRBD1 (5 bases). TRBV5-3 is an ORF; its function is uncertain. Trimming removed 4 bases at V and 0 bases at J, with 26 bases between. This CDR3 is 20 amino acids long.

The chain is built from TRBV27 and TRBJ2-7, with TRBD1 identical over 9 bases. The CDR3 has 15 residues. The trim removed 1 base at V and 4 bases at J, leaving 5 bases unmatched. Germline CDR1 and CDR2: MNHEY and SMNVEV (reference sequence). CDR3 bases: TGTGCCAGCAGTTTATTCGGGACAGGGCCGTACGAGCAGTACTTC. It specifies CASSLFGTGPYEQYF.

V gene TRBV29-1 combines with J gene TRBJ1-2; no definite D call. This CDR3 is built from 15 residues. CDR1 and CDR2 (germline): SQVTM, ANQGSEA. Trimming removed 0 bases at V and 8 bases at J, with 19 bases between. The CDR3: CSVEDQERGFWGYTF. For the CDR3, the DNA is TGCAGCGTTGAAGACCAGGAGCGAGGCTTCTGGGGCTACACCTTC.